One sample yielded the 29 T cell receptor beta chains listed below, sequenced in a study of T-cell memory formation after mild COVID-19 (dated by TCRdb to the early 2020s). Receptor libraries were prepared by 5' RACE. Sequencing relied on an Illumina NovaSeq 6000. The public reads were reanalyzed by TCRdb: fastp trimming at Q25, MiXCR alignment, in-frame beta chains only. Each CDR3 protein appears once, grouped with its most common genes and DNA. The sample has around 90,000 distinct CDR3 sequences on record, over 13% of them singletons. Under 45% of the sample rests with the top ten. The material sequenced was PBMCs or a T cell subset sorted from them (not recorded which). These receptors originate from a man between 18 and 35 years old who had mild COVID-19 (a few samples of this study predate the infection). The sample titles of this study are shuffled in the database, so cell type and time point are left out; the donor was told from shared clones.

The chain recombines TRBV7-8 with TRBJ2-7; TRBD1 is a possible D gene (6 bases). V was cut by 3 bases and J by 2 bases, with 14 bases left in between. This CDR3 has 15 amino acids. CDR1 is SGHVS and CDR2 is FQNEAQ in the germline V gene. The CDR3 protein is CASSLTGQFTYEQYF. CDR3 DNA sequence: TGTGCCAGCAGCTTGACTGGACAGTTCACCTACGAGCAGTACTTC.

In this sample, this clonotype turned up many times. The chain joins TRBV4-3 to TRBJ2-7; D is uncertain. CDR1 is LGHNA and CDR2 is YSLEER in the germline V gene. Trimming shortened V by 1 base and J by 6 bases, and 13 bases separated the two germline ends. CDR3 length: 14 residues. The chain's CDR3 is CASSQVGVRAEQYF. The CDR3 region has the DNA TGCGCCAGCAGCCAAGTCGGAGTAAGAGCCGAGCAGTACTTC.

The rearrangement joins TRBV6-2 or TRBV6-3 to TRBJ2-1, with 8 positions matching TRBD1. Unmatched junction bases numbered 5, after V lost 4 bases and J lost 3 bases. The germline V gene has CDR1 MNHEY and CDR2 SVGEGT. The CDR3 contains 15 residues. The CDR3 nucleotides read TGTGCCAGCAGTTCCTCAGGGGGCGTCTACAATGAGCAGTTCTTC. It codes for CASSSSGGVYNEQFF.

This clonotype was recorded a few times. The chain joins TRBV9 to TRBJ2-7; D remains ambiguous. Trimming pared 0 bases from V and 0 bases from J, leaving 4 bases between. From germline, CDR1 is SGDLS and CDR2 YYNGEE. The length of the CDR3 is 13 residues. The CDR3: CASSVASSYEQYF. Written as DNA, the CDR3 is TGTGCCAGCAGCGTAGCAAGCTCCTACGAGCAGTACTTC. Filled out from reference TRBV9 and TRBJ2-7, the complete variable domain reads DSGVTQTPKHLITATGQRVTLRCSPRSGDLSVYWYQQSLDQGLQFLIQYYNGEERAKGNILERFSAQQFPDLHSELNLSSLELGDSALYFCASSVASSYEQYFGPGTRLTVT.

This clonotype has more than one count but fewer than ten. The DNA for the CDR3 is TGTGCCATCAGCCCACAAGGGGGAACACAAGAGACCCAGTACTTC. Translating it yields CAISPQGGTQETQYF. The chain recombines TRBV10-3 with TRBJ2-5, with D possibly TRBD1 on 6 matching bases. In germline, CDR1 is ENHRY, CDR2 SYGVKD. V dropped 6 bases and J dropped 2 bases, with 16 bases sitting between them. The CDR3 is made up of 15 amino acids.

This clonotype was seen at least ten times. The V gene is TRBV6-5, the J gene TRBJ2-7, with D unclear. Per the germline V gene, CDR1 is MNHEY and CDR2 is SVGAGI. The CDR3 has 11 amino acids. V was pared by 4 bases and J by 5 bases, with 6 bases between. The CDR3, as DNA: TGTGCCAGCAGTTTAGGGAACGAGCAGTACTTC. It specifies CASSLGNEQYF.

This sequence joins TRBV20-1 and TRBJ2-5; D remains unclear. V gave up 4 bases and J gave up 4 bases, with 10 bases separating them. CDR3 length: 12 amino acids. Germline V gene lookup returns CDR1 DFQATT and CDR2 SNEGSKA (reference sequence). This CDR3 reads CSATRRGETQYF. CDR3 bases: TGCAGTGCTACCCGACGTGGAGAGACCCAGTACTTC.

This clonotype came up a few times. The genes are TRBV6-4 and TRBJ2-3, with D perhaps TRBD1 or TRBD2 (5 bases each). Between the trimmed V and J ends, which lost 3 bases and 2 bases, there was a span of 12 bases. Germline CDR1 is MRHNA and CDR2 is SNTAGT. CDR3 length: 15 amino acids. The CDR3 spells CASSDTGTATDTQYF. The CDR3 nucleotides are TGTGCCAGCAGTGATACGGGGACGGCCACAGATACGCAGTATTTT.

V and J are TRBV10-2 and TRBJ2-1; TRBD2 aligns across 11 bases. Germline values: CDR1 WSHSY, CDR2 SAAADI. This CDR3 is 17 amino acids long. The J segment lost 5 bases and the V segment lost 6 bases, leaving 12 bases of the junction unmatched. The CDR3 region has the DNA TGCGCCAGCAGCGAGGAGGTGGGACTAGCGGTCGACAATGAGCAGTTCTTC. It encodes CASSEEVGLAVDNEQFF.

This sequence joins TRBV9 and TRBJ1-2, with D maybe TRBD1 (5 bases). Trimming removed 2 bases from V and 0 bases from J, with 11 bases in between. CDR1 and CDR2 from the germline V gene are SGDLS and YYNGEE. CDR3 length: 15 amino acids. The DNA of the CDR3 is TGTGCCAGCAGCGTCGGGGGTACCGCTAACTATGGCTACACCTTC. Its protein is CASSVGGTANYGYTF.

This chain joins TRBV7-4 and TRBJ1-2, with unresolved D. The CDR3 has 10 amino acids. The V end was cut by 6 bases, the J end by 9 bases, with 8 bases between. CDR1 SGHVT and CDR2 SQSDAQ come from the germline V gene. CDR3 residues: CASRARCYTF. CDR3 nucleotides: TGTGCCAGCAGGGCCCGGTGCTACACCTTC.

This clonotype has more than one count but fewer than ten. This chain connects TRBV6-5 to TRBJ1-2; 8 bases line up with TRBD1. V was clipped by 6 bases and J by 8 bases; unmatched bases: 8. Germline V CDR1 and CDR2: MNHEY, SVGAGI. The CDR3 spans 13 residues. CDR3 sequence reads: CASSPWTGNGYTF. CDR3 bases: TGTGCCAGCAGCCCTTGGACAGGGAACGGCTACACCTTC.

This clonotype was observed a few times. This chain joins TRBV7-9 and TRBJ1-5; no definite D call. This CDR3 has 13 amino acids. Looked up from germline, CDR1 is SEHNR and CDR2 is FQNEAQ (reference sequence). The V end lost 6 bases, the J end lost 9 bases, and 15 bases lay between the germline ends. CDR3 region: CASSSGVSRPQHF. Written as DNA, the CDR3 is TGTGCCAGCAGTTCGGGCGTATCGCGGCCCCAGCATTTT.

The rearrangement joins TRBV15 to TRBJ2-7; 8 positions agree with TRBD2. The length of the CDR3 is 15 residues. The V gene's germline CDR1 is LNHNV and CDR2 YYDKDF (reference sequence). The V segment lost 4 bases and the J segment 1 base; nucleotides outside the gene matches: 6. CDR3 region: CATSMERGPSYEQYF. The CDR3 nucleotides are TGTGCCACCAGCATGGAGCGGGGGCCTTCCTACGAGCAGTACTTC.

This clonotype came up many times. The chain employs TRBV5-1 and TRBJ2-1, with 11 bases identical to TRBD2. The V gene end was trimmed by 7 bases and the J gene end by 9 bases; junction bases not matched to a gene: 9. This CDR3 is 14 amino acids long. Germline lookup yields CDR1 SGHRS and CDR2 YFSETQ. The CDR3 spells CASLGGTSGREQFF. The CDR3 DNA is TGCGCCAGCCTCGGTGGGACTAGCGGCCGTGAGCAGTTCTTC.

This rearrangement joins TRBV20-1 to TRBJ1-2; 7 bases map to TRBD1. CDR1 is DFQATT and CDR2 is SNEGSKA in the germline V gene (reference sequence). Trimming cost V 2 bases and J 0 bases; bases outside gene matches: 3. The CDR3 is made up of 14 amino acids. The CDR3 sequence is CSARNRGTNYGYTF. CDR3 nucleotide sequence: TGCAGTGCTAGAAACAGGGGAACTAACTATGGCTACACCTTC.

The CDR3 sequence: CASSVDKGYQETQYF. In DNA, the CDR3 is TGTGCCAGCAGTGTCGATAAGGGATACCAAGAGACCCAGTACTTC. V gene TRBV12-3 or TRBV12-4 combines with J gene TRBJ2-5; no firm D call. The V gene lost 5 bases and the J gene lost 0 bases, with 13 bases spanning the gap. The CDR3 sequence is 15 residues long.

In its sample, this clonotype was seen a few times. The chain couples TRBV6-2 or TRBV6-3 to TRBJ1-4; D not certain. The V and J ends lost 4 bases and 1 base respectively, with 10 bases between them. From germline, CDR1 is MNHEY and CDR2 SVGEGT. This CDR3 comprises 15 residues. CDR3 protein: CASSSVQRTNEKLFF. CDR3 nucleotides: TGTGCCAGCAGTTCCGTACAGAGAACTAATGAAAAACTGTTTTTT.

The chain is built from TRBV4-1 and TRBJ2-1; D may be TRBD1 (6 bases). Trimming cost V 0 bases and J 8 bases, with 17 bases left between them. This CDR3 has 16 amino acids. Looked up from germline, CDR1 is MGHRA and CDR2 is YSYEKL. CDR3 residues: CASSQDGGATFYEQFF. DNA for the CDR3: TGCGCCAGCAGCCAAGATGGGGGCGCTACATTTTATGAGCAGTTCTTC.

This clonotype was found many times. The chain couples TRBV4-1 to TRBJ2-5, with D possibly matching TRBD2 (5 bases). V dropped 4 bases and J dropped 5 bases, with 11 bases sitting between them. The CDR3 consists of 13 residues. CDR1 is MGHRA, CDR2 YSYEKL, per germline. The CDR3 nucleotides are TGCGCCAGCAGCCGCCCGGGGTGGGAGACCCAGTACTTC. It is translated as CASSRPGWETQYF.

This clonotype was recorded a few times. The chain carries TRBV7-6 and TRBJ2-1; 9 nucleotides line up with TRBD2. The V segment lost 3 bases and the J segment 3 bases; nucleotides outside the gene matches: 12. This CDR3 comprises 18 residues. Germline-derived CDR1 and CDR2 are SGHVS and FNYEAQ. The CDR3 DNA is TGTGCCAGCAGCTTGGGACTAGCTCTGGGGGCTAGCTACAATGAGCAGTTCTTC. Protein product: CASSLGLALGASYNEQFF.

The V and J genes are TRBV6-2 or TRBV6-3 and TRBJ2-7; tentative D call: TRBD2 (6 bases). Germline V gene lookup returns CDR1 MNHEY and CDR2 SVGEGT. The V end lost 6 bases, the J end lost 2 bases, and 14 bases lay between the germline ends. The CDR3 runs to 14 residues. DNA for the CDR3: TGTGCCAGCAGCCGCGGGACGGCGACCTACGAGCAGTACGTC. It codes for CASSRGTATYEQYV.

This chain links TRBV20-1 with TRBJ2-7; D gene ambiguous. The CDR3 length is 11 residues. Trimming took 1 base from V and 3 from J, leaving 4 bases between them. Germline V lookup: CDR1 DFQATT, CDR2 SNEGSKA (reference sequence). CDR3 amino acids: CSARGSYEQYF. CDR3 sequence (DNA): TGCAGTGCTAGAGGCAGCTACGAGCAGTACTTC.

This clonotype was detected only a few times. The J gene is TRBJ2-1, the V gene TRBV7-3; D not resolved. The germline V gene has CDR1 SGHTA and CDR2 FQGTGA. The length of the CDR3 is 15 residues. V lost 4 bases and J lost 5, with 15 bases in between. CDR3 bases: TGTGCCAGCAGCTCACCGGGCCTTAGAGACAATGAGCAGTTCTTC. Translation gives CASSSPGLRDNEQFF.

The chain employs TRBV20-1 and TRBJ1-1; weak D call: TRBD1 (6 bases). Looked up from germline, CDR1 is DFQATT and CDR2 is SNEGSKA (reference sequence). V was clipped by 1 base and J by 3 bases, with 15 bases between them. The CDR3 contains 15 residues. The DNA of the CDR3 is TGCAGTGCTAGAGCCCCCCGACAGGCCTACACTGAAGCTTTCTTT. Protein product: CSARAPRQAYTEAFF.

This clonotype has only a few counts. The chain recombines TRBV29-1 with TRBJ1-5; D is possibly TRBD1 (5 bases). This CDR3 region has 13 residues. Germline assignment: CDR1 SQVTM and CDR2 ANQGSEA. Trimming took off 3 bases at V and 1 base at J, with 7 bases between the two ends. CDR3 DNA sequence: TGCAGCGTTGACGAGGGGAGCAATCAGCCCCAGCATTTT. It specifies CSVDEGSNQPQHF.

The chain uses TRBV11-1 and TRBJ2-1; D possibly corresponds to TRBD2 (5 bases). The CDR3 has 11 amino acids. The V gene lost 6 bases and the J gene lost 8 bases, with 8 bases spanning the gap. Germline V CDR1 and CDR2: SGHAT, FQDESV (reference sequence). The CDR3 region has the DNA TGTGCCAGCAGGGCGAGGGATGAGCAGTTCTTC. This translates into CASRARDEQFF.

This clonotype was observed a handful of times. CDR3: CSVEDAGAQGNTEAFF. For the CDR3, the DNA is TGCAGCGTTGAAGATGCAGGGGCTCAAGGGAACACTGAAGCTTTCTTT. The chain carries TRBV29-1 and TRBJ1-1, with a possible D match to TRBD1 (6 bases). This CDR3 spans 16 amino acids. Deletions cut 0 bases from V and 1 base from J, with 15 bases between. Germline V gives CDR1 SQVTM, CDR2 ANQGSEA.

This clonotype was observed a handful of times. The rearrangement links TRBV29-1 to TRBJ2-5; 7 bases match TRBD2. Trimming cost V 0 bases and J 1 base; bases outside gene matches: 11. The CDR3 has 17 amino acids. Per the germline V gene, CDR1 is SQVTM and CDR2 is ANQGSEA. The CDR3 bases are TGCAGCGTTGAAGAGTTACGGGAAGCGGGGATCCAAGAGACCCAGTACTTC. This sequence encodes CSVEELREAGIQETQYF.